The clone carrying this T cell receptor (beta chain) showed up just a few times. TCRdb reprocessed the RT-PCR reads via MiXCR and lists one record per CDR3 protein. The data show about 230,000 distinct CDR3 sequences, over 12% seen once. This specimen belongs to a study of patients and donors after allogeneic stem cell transplantation. The CDR3 has 17 amino acids. The J segment lost 5 bases and the V segment lost 5 bases, leaving 16 bases of the junction unmatched. Germline CDR1 reads SEHNR; CDR2 reads FQNEAQ (reference sequence). This chain joins TRBV7-9 and TRBJ2-5; 8 nucleotides align to TRBD2. This clonotype was obtained from a human donor who was either an allogeneic HSCT recipient or a stem cell or donor lymphocyte infusion donor (not recorded which). It is not recorded whose cells these are; they may come from a transplant donor. Sequenced: blood, either unsorted or a sorted T cell fraction (not recorded which). This chain's CDR3 is CASSLGRGTSNSETQYF. Written as DNA, the CDR3 is TGTGCCAGCAGCCTAGGACGCGGGACTAGTAATTCGGAGACCCAGTACTTC.